Below, 5 T cell receptor beta chains from the same sample are listed, as sequenced in a study of T cells after yellow fever vaccination. TCRdb processed the 5' RACE reads anew with MiXCR; each CDR3 protein has one entry. The sample holds 250,000 to 350,000 distinct CDR3 sequences, around 9.3% seen once. The sequences come from CD4+ T cells sorted from PBMCs, collected 5 days after the yellow fever booster vaccination. These receptors came from a man younger than 35 who received the YFV17D yellow fever vaccine.

This clonotype has more than one count but fewer than ten. The CDR3 coding sequence is TGTGCCAGCAGCGGGCCGGGCCCCGGGGGTTATGGCTACACCTTC. Translating it yields CASSGPGPGGYGYTF. The chain recombines TRBV5-4 with TRBJ1-2; TRBD1 is a possible D gene (5 bases). The length of the CDR3 is 15 residues. V gave up 4 bases and J gave up 5 bases, with 18 bases separating them. Germline CDR1 reads SGHNT; CDR2 reads YYREEE (reference sequence).

The chain has TRBV5-1 and TRBJ2-5; D tentatively fits TRBD1 or TRBD2 (5 bases each). V was cut by 9 bases and J by 1 base, with 16 bases left in between. This CDR3 is built from 14 residues. Germline V CDR1 and CDR2: SGHRS, YFSETQ. CDR3 loop: CATREWGSQETQYF. CDR3 nucleotides: TGCGCCACCAGAGAGTGGGGGAGCCAAGAGACCCAGTACTTC.

This clonotype was observed at least ten times. The chain is built from TRBV7-6 and TRBJ2-5; D is unresolved. Trimming left V 5 bases short and J 7 bases short, with 17 bases between. The CDR3 is 14 residues long. Germline loops: CDR1 SGHVS, CDR2 FNYEAQ. The CDR3 DNA sequence: TGTGCCAGCAGCGAGAGCGACCCCCGAGGGACCCAGTACTTC. It translates to CASSESDPRGTQYF.

This clonotype was observed at least ten times. The V gene is TRBV12-3 or TRBV12-4, the J gene TRBJ2-1; 7 bases are shared with TRBD1. V lost 5 bases, J lost 7 bases, and 8 bases stayed unmatched. The CDR3 spans 14 residues. CDR3 sequence (DNA): TGTGCCAGCAGTCCTAGACAGGGCTTAAATGAGCAGTTCTTC. It yields the protein CASSPRQGLNEQFF.

The J gene is TRBJ2-7, the V gene TRBV24-1; D might be TRBD1 or TRBD2, each matching 5 bases. Trimming shortened V by 3 bases and J by 2 bases, and 10 bases separated the two germline ends. Germline lookup yields CDR1 KGHDR and CDR2 SFDVKD. This CDR3 region has 14 residues. Written as DNA, the CDR3 is TGTGCCACCAGTGATGCAGGGACCCCCTACGAGCAGTACTTC. Its translation: CATSDAGTPYEQYF.